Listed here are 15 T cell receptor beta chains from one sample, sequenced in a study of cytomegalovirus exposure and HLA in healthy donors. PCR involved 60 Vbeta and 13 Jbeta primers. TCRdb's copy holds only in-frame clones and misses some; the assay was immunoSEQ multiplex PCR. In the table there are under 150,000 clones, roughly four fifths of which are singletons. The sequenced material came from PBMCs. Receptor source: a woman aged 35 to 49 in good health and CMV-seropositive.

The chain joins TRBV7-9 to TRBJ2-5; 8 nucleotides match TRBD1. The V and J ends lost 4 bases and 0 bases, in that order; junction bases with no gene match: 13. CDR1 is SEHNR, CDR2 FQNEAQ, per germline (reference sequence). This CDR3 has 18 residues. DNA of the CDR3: TGTGCCAGCAGCTCCTCGGGGGTACAGGGGGAGAACCAAGAGACCCAGTACTTC. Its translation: CASSSSGVQGENQETQYF.

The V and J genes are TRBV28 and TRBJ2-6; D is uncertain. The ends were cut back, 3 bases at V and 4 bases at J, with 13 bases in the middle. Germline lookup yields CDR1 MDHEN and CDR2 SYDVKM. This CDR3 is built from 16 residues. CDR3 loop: CASSFAGSLGANVLTF. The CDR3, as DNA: TGTGCCAGCAGTTTTGCCGGTTCTCTGGGGGCCAACGTCCTGACTTTC.

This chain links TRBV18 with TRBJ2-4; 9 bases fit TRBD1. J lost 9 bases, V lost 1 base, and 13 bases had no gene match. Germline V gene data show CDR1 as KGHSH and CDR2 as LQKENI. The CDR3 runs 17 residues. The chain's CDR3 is CASSPLRDRVGEAIQYF. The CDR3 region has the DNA TGTGCCAGCTCACCACTCAGGGACAGGGTAGGGGAAGCCATTCAGTACTTC.

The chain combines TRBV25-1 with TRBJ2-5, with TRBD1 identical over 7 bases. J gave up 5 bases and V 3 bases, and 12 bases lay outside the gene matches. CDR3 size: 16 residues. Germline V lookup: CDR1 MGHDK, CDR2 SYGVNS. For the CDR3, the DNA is TGTGCCAGCAGTGACGTAAAGGGGCTAGGGGGCGAGACCCAGTACTTC. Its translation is CASSDVKGLGGETQYF. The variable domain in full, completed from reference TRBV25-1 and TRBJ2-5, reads EADIYQTPRYLVIGTGKKITLECSQTMGHDKMYWYQQDPGMELHLIHYSYGVNSTEKGDLSSESTVSRIRTEHFPLTLESARPSHTSQYLCASSDVKGLGGETQYFGPGTRLLVL.

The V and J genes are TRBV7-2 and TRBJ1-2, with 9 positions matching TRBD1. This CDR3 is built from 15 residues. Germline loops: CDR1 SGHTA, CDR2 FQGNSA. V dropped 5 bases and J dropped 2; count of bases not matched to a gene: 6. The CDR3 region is CASSPRTGANYGYTF. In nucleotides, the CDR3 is TGTGCCAGCAGCCCGAGGACAGGGGCCAACTATGGCTACACCTTC.

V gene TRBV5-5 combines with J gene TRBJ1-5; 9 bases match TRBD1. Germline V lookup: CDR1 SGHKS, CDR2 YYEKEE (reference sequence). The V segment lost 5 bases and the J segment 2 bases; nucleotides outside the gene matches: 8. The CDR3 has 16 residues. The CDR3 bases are TGTGCCAGCAGTGCCAAACAGGGGGCGGGCAATCAGCCCCAGCATTTT. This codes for CASSAKQGAGNQPQHF. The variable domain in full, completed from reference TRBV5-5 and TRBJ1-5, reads DAGVTQSPTHLIKTRGQQVTLRCSPISGHKSVSWYQQVLGQGPQFIFQYYEKEERGRGNFPDRFSARQFPNYSSELNVNALLLGDSALYLCASSAKQGAGNQPQHFGDGTRLSIL.

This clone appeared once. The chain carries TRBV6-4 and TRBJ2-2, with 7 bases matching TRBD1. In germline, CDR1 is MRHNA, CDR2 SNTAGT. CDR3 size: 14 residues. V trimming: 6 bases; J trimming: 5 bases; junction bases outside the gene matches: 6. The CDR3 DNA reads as TGTGCCAGCAGCTTACAGGGGTGGACCGGGGAGCTGTTTTTT. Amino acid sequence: CASSLQGWTGELFF.

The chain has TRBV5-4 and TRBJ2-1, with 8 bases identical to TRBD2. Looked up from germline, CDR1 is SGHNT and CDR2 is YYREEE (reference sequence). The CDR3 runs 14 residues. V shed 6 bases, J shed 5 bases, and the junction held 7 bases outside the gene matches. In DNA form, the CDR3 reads TGTGCCAGCACCTCGGGAGGGTATAACAATGAGCAGTTCTTC. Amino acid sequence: CASTSGGYNNEQFF.

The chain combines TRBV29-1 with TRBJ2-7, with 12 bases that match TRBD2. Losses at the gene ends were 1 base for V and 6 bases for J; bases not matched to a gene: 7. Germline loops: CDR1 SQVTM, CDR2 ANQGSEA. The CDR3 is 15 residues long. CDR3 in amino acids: CSVEALTSGSREQYF. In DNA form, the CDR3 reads TGCAGCGTTGAAGCATTGACTAGCGGGAGTCGCGAGCAGTACTTC.

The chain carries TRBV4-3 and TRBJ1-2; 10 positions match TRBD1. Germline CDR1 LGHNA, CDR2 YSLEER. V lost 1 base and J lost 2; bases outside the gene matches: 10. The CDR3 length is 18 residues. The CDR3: CASSQGPDRGEANYGYTF. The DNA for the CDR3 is TGCGCCAGCAGCCAAGGACCGGACAGGGGGGAAGCAAACTATGGCTACACCTTC.

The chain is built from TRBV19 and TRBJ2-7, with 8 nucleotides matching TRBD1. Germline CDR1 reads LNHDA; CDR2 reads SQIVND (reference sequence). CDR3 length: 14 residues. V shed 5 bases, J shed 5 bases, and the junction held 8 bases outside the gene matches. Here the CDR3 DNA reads TGTGCCAGTAGTTCTGGACAGGGTGAACACGAGCAGTACTTC. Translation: CASSSGQGEHEQYF.

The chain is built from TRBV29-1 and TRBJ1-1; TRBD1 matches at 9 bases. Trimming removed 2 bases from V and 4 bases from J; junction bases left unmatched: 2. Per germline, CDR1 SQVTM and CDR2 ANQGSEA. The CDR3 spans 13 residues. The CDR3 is CSVETTGGTEAFF. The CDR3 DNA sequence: TGCAGCGTTGAAACGACAGGGGGCACTGAAGCTTTCTTT.

CDR3 DNA sequence: TGTGCCAGCAGCCAGCAGGTGGCGGGGGGCACCGGGGAGCTGTTTTTT. Protein sequence: CASSQQVAGGTGELFF. V is TRBV4-2 and J is TRBJ2-2; 8 nucleotides align to TRBD2. Germline trimming cut 3 bases from V and 4 bases from J; bases unmatched to any gene: 7. CDR3 length equals 16 residues. Germline CDR1 reads LGHNA; CDR2 reads YNFKEQ.

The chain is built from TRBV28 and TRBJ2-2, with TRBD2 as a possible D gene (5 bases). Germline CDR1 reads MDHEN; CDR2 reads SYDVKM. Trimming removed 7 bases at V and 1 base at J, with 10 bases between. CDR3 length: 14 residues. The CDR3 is CASIGLENTGELFF. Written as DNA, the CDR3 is TGTGCCAGCATCGGACTGGAGAACACCGGGGAGCTGTTTTTT.

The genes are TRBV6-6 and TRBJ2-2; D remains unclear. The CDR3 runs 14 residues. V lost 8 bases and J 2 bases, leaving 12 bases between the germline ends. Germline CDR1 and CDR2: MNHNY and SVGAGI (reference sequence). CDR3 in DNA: TGTGCCAGCTTCGGAACAGTCAACACCGGGGAGCTGTTTTTT. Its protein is CASFGTVNTGELFF.